These 31 T cell receptor beta chains came from one sample sequenced in a study of monozygotic twins with inflammatory bowel disease. From its re-call of the 5' RACE reads, TCRdb lists each CDR3 protein once, without DNA. The sample yields about 380,000 distinct CDR3 sequences, of which the top ten take up approximately 2.8%. Sequencing was done on a sample of blood. These receptors were collected from a human donor with ulcerative colitis or Crohn's disease, or a healthy co-twin of an affected twin (not recorded which).

The rearrangement uses TRBV5-1 and TRBJ2-7; lacking DNA, the TRBD1 call made by TCRdb goes unchecked. CDR1 is SGHRS, CDR2 YFSETQ, per germline. CDR3 length: 14 amino acids. The CDR3 protein is CASSRTGDLYEQYF.

This sequence joins TRBV7-9 and TRBJ2-1; the TCRdb call, TRBD2, lacks DNA for checking. The CDR3 sequence is 16 residues long. Germline V gene sequence: CDR1 SEHNR, CDR2 FQNEAQ (reference sequence). CDR3 amino acids: CASSSFTSGVDNEQFF.

The rearrangement joins TRBV7-2 to TRBJ1-5; with no DNA, the TCRdb D assignment of TRBD1 cannot be verified. The CDR3 is 16 amino acids. Germline loops: CDR1 SGHTA, CDR2 FQGNSA. The CDR3 sequence is CASSLVGPALDQPQHF. The full variable domain, with the rest looked up from reference TRBV7-2 and TRBJ1-5, is GAGVSQSPSNKVTEKGKDVELRCDPISGHTALYWYRQSLGQGLEFLIYFQGNSAPDKSGLPSDRFSAERTGGSVSTLTIQRTQQEDSAVYLCASSLVGPALDQPQHFGDGTRLSIL.

The chain combines TRBV7-8 with TRBJ2-7; with no DNA, the TCRdb D assignment of TRBD2 cannot be verified. From germline, CDR1 is SGHVS and CDR2 FQNEAQ. The CDR3 consists of 16 residues. This CDR3 is CASSFVSSGDPYEQYF.

The chain combines TRBV7-2 with TRBJ1-1. CDR3 length equals 14 residues. Germline V lookup: CDR1 SGHTA, CDR2 FQGNSA. CDR3 residues: CASSSYSKNTEAFF.

The chain links TRBV7-2 to TRBJ2-1; the D gene TCRdb calls, TRBD1, cannot be checked with no DNA. CDR3 length: 17 amino acids. The germline V gene encodes CDR1 SGHTA and CDR2 FQGNSA. The CDR3 loop is CASSLAAGQGRYNEQFF.

The chain uses TRBV7-9 and TRBJ2-7. The germline V gene encodes CDR1 SEHNR and CDR2 FQNEAQ (reference sequence). This CDR3 is 13 amino acids long. Here the CDR3 reads CASSLYEFYEQYF.

The V gene is TRBV7-8, the J gene TRBJ2-7; TCRdb proposes TRBD2, but this gene call is untestable without DNA. Germline values: CDR1 SGHVS, CDR2 FQNEAQ. The CDR3 extends over 17 amino acids. CDR3 in amino acids: CASSSYASGGLTYEQYF.

The chain combines TRBV4-1 with TRBJ2-3; as DNA is missing, the TRBD2 call by TCRdb cannot be tested. The germline CDR1 and CDR2 sequences are MGHRA and YSYEKL. CDR3 length: 14 residues. The CDR3 here is CASRSGEPTDTQYF.

The chain couples TRBV4-2 to TRBJ2-4; lacking DNA, the TRBD2 call made by TCRdb goes unchecked. Germline assignment: CDR1 LGHNA and CDR2 YNFKEQ. The CDR3 totals 16 residues. This CDR3 is CASSPGLAGPKNIQYF.

The chain is built from TRBV12-3 or TRBV12-4 and TRBJ2-5; TCRdb reports TRBD1, a call that lacks DNA to check it against. This CDR3 spans 15 amino acids. This CDR3 is CASSFGVSGGETQYF.

This chain joins TRBV7-2 and TRBJ2-2; TCRdb proposes TRBD2, but this gene call is untestable without DNA. The CDR3 runs 16 residues. Germline lookup yields CDR1 SGHTA and CDR2 FQGNSA. The CDR3: CASSSFWASNTGELFF. Complete variable domain (other parts from reference TRBV7-2 and TRBJ2-2): GAGVSQSPSNKVTEKGKDVELRCDPISGHTALYWYRQSLGQGLEFLIYFQGNSAPDKSGLPSDRFSAERTGGSVSTLTIQRTQQEDSAVYLCASSSFWASNTGELFFGEGSRLTVL.

The chain joins TRBV6-2 or TRBV6-3 to TRBJ2-7; checking the TCRdb D call of TRBD1 is not possible without DNA. Germline values: CDR1 MNHEY, CDR2 SVGEGT. CDR3 length: 15 residues. CDR3 region: CASSYRGRAPYEQYF.

The chain joins TRBV7-2 to TRBJ2-7; the TRBD1 assignment by TCRdb is unverifiable without DNA. Germline loops: CDR1 SGHTA, CDR2 FQGNSA. The CDR3 runs to 15 residues. The chain's CDR3 is CASSPRLTGTYEQYF.

V is TRBV18 and J is TRBJ2-3; TCRdb outputs TRBD1, but without DNA this stays unchecked. CDR1 KGHSH and CDR2 LQKENI come from the germline V gene. The CDR3 has 16 residues. CDR3: CASSPFEGGRTDTQYF.

This chain links TRBV5-1 with TRBJ2-7. The germline gives CDR1 SGHRS, CDR2 YFSETQ. The CDR3 is 11 residues long. This chain's CDR3 is CASSDSYEQYF.

This rearrangement joins TRBV5-1 to TRBJ1-5; TCRdb's D gene call, TRBD1, goes unchecked for lack of DNA. CDR3 length equals 15 residues. Germline V gene data show CDR1 as SGHRS and CDR2 as YFSETQ. The CDR3 here is CASSLGQGNLQPQHF.

This chain connects TRBV30 to TRBJ2-3; the D gene TCRdb calls, TRBD2, cannot be checked with no DNA. Per the germline V gene, CDR1 is GTSNPN and CDR2 is SVGIG (reference sequence). The CDR3 runs 15 residues. This CDR3 reads CAWGKEEIRTDTQYF.

The genes are TRBV7-6 and TRBJ2-7. The germline CDR1 and CDR2 sequences are SGHVS and FNYEAQ. The CDR3 sequence is 14 residues long. The CDR3 here is CASSSDRVAYEQYF.

The chain employs TRBV11-1 and TRBJ2-7; the TCRdb call, TRBD1, lacks DNA for checking. CDR3 length: 15 residues. Per the germline V gene, CDR1 is SGHAT and CDR2 is FQDESV (reference sequence). CDR3: CASSLIQGAWDEQYF.

V gene TRBV28 combines with J gene TRBJ2-7; lacking DNA, the TRBD1 call made by TCRdb goes unchecked. The CDR3 is 16 amino acids. CDR1 is MDHEN and CDR2 is SYDVKM in the germline V gene. The CDR3 spells CASSFPSRGTPYEQYF.

V gene TRBV5-6 combines with J gene TRBJ2-5; the TCRdb D gene call, TRBD1, has no DNA to confirm it. CDR3 length: 14 amino acids. Germline assignment: CDR1 SGHDT and CDR2 YYEEEE. Here the CDR3 reads CASSEGQGGETQYF.

This chain uses TRBV7-3 with TRBJ2-1; no DNA is available, so the TRBD2 call from TCRdb remains unchecked. CDR1 SGHTA and CDR2 FQGTGA come from the germline V gene. The CDR3 consists of 17 residues. This CDR3 is CASSLRASGTLENEQFF.

V and J are TRBV6-5 and TRBJ2-2. Germline values: CDR1 MNHEY, CDR2 SVGAGI. The CDR3 runs to 15 residues. CDR3 loop: CASSYGRTTTGELFF.

The rearrangement uses TRBV28 and TRBJ2-7; with no DNA, the TCRdb D assignment of TRBD1 cannot be verified. CDR1 is MDHEN, CDR2 SYDVKM, per germline. The CDR3 runs 15 residues. This CDR3 is CASRTTGTGAYEQYF. Looking up the rest from reference TRBV28 and TRBJ2-7 gives the full variable domain: DVKVTQSSRYLVKRTGEKVFLECVQDMDHENMFWYRQDPGLGLRLIYFSYDVKMKEKGDIPEGYSVSREKKERFSLILESASTNQTSMYLCASRTTGTGAYEQYFGPGTRLTVT.

The V gene is TRBV5-1, the J gene TRBJ1-6. In germline, CDR1 is SGHRS, CDR2 YFSETQ. The CDR3 has 16 amino acids. CDR3 sequence reads: CASSLGLPSLNSPLHF.

The gene calls are TRBV29-1 and TRBJ1-1; TCRdb calls TRBD1, which cannot be checked without DNA. The germline V gene encodes CDR1 SQVTM and CDR2 ANQGSEA. This CDR3 comprises 15 residues. The CDR3 sequence: CSVAPGWGMNTEAFF.

The chain has TRBV4-3 and TRBJ1-5; TCRdb's D call of TRBD1 is untestable without DNA. The V gene's germline CDR1 is LGHNA and CDR2 YSLEER. CDR3 length equals 14 residues. CDR3 region: CASSQDIGGAPQHF.

V is TRBV4-1 and J is TRBJ1-5. The CDR3 loop spans 15 amino acids. Germline loops: CDR1 MGHRA, CDR2 YSYEKL. CDR3 protein: CASSHGRWGNQPQHF.

The CDR3 loop reads CASSLIPASSYNEQFF. The rearrangement links TRBV5-1 to TRBJ2-1; as DNA is missing, the TRBD2 call by TCRdb cannot be tested. Germline V CDR1 and CDR2: SGHRS, YFSETQ. This CDR3 has 16 amino acids.

This chain joins TRBV28 and TRBJ2-5; TCRdb outputs TRBD1, but without DNA this stays unchecked. This CDR3 contains 15 residues. Germline V gives CDR1 MDHEN, CDR2 SYDVKM. The CDR3 protein is CASSLAGRKEETQYF.